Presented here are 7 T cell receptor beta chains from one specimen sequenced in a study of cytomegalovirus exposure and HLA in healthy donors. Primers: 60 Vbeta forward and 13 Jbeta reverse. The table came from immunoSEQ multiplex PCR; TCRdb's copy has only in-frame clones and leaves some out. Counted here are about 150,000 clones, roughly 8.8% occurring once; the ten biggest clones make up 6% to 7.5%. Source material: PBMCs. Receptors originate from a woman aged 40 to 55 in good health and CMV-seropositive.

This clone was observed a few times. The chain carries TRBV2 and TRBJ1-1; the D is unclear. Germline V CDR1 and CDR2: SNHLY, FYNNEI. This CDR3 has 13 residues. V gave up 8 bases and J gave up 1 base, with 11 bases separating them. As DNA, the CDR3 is TGTGCCAGCGGAGCACAAGCGAACACTGAAGCTTTCTTT. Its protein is CASGAQANTEAFF.

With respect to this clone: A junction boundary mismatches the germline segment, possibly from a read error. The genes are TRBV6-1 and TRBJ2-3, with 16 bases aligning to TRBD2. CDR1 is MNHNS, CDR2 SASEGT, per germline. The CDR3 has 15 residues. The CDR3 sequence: CSGLAGGWGTDTQYF. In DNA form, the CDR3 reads TGCTCGGGACTAGCGGGGGGGTGGGGAACAGATACGCAGTATTTT.

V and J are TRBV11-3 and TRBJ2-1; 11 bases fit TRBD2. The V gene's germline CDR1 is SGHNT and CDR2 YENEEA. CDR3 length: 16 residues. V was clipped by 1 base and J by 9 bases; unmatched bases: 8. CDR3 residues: CASSLGLAGGRGEQFF. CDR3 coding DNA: TGTGCCAGCAGCTTAGGTCTAGCGGGGGGCAGGGGTGAGCAGTTCTTC.

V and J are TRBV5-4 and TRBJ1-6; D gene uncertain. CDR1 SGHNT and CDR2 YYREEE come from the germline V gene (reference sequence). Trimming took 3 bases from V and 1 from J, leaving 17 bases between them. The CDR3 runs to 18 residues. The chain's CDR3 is CASSYRRRGMSYNSPLHF. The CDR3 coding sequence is TGTGCCAGCAGCTATAGAAGGCGGGGAATGTCCTATAATTCACCCCTCCACTTT.

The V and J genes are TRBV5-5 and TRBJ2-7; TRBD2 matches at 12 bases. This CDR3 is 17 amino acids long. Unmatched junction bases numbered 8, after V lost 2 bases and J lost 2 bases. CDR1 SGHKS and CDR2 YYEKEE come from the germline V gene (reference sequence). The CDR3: CASSLSPTSGGPYEQYF. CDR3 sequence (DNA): TGTGCCAGCAGCTTATCCCCAACTAGCGGGGGGCCCTACGAGCAGTACTTC.

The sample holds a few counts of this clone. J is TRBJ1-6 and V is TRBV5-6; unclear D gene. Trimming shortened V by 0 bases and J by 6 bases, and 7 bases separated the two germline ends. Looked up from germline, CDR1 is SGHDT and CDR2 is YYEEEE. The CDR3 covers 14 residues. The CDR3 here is CASSLDSGNSPLHF. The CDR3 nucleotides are TGTGCCAGCAGCTTGGACAGTGGTAATTCACCCCTCCACTTT.

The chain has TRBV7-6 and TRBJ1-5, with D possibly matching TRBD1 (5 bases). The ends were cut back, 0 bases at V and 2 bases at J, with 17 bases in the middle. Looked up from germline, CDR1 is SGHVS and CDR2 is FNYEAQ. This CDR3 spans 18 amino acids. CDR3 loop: CASSLASRRRGCNQPQHF. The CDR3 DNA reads TGTGCCAGCAGCTTAGCTTCTAGGAGGCGGGGGTGCAATCAGCCCCAGCATTTT.